The T cell receptor (beta chain) described here comes from a study of T cells in Graves' hyperthyroidism and ophthalmopathy (dated by TCRdb to about 2019). Notes on the research overall: A discovery cohort of about 100 patients, approximately 45 with Graves' ophthalmopathy and 55 to 60 with stable Graves' hyperthyroidism, was used to find distinguishing TCR V-J signatures. In addition, the study compared T-cell repertoires in thyroid tissue and in blood from 6 or 7 Graves' hyperthyroidism patients. Whether ophthalmopathy could be predicted prospectively was tested in an independent validation cohort made up of under 20 hyperthyroidism patients plus 17 patients who later progressed to ophthalmopathy. The paper describes TCR Vbeta CDR3 sequencing of about 140 peripheral blood samples, made up of roughly 40 ophthalmopathy patients, approximately 73 hyperthyroidism patients and 17 progressor patients. After sampling, hyperthyroidism patients received methimazole starting at 30 mg daily, and ophthalmopathy patients received high-dose intravenous methylprednisolone. For training and testing, the 100 or so patients in the discovery cohort were randomly divided in a 7:3 ratio.

Broad study findings and their caveats: A 13 V-J signature model separated ophthalmopathy from stable hyperthyroidism, with roughly 88% sensitivity and approximately 81% specificity in cross-validation and 80%/75% in testing. Blood samples also contained most of the expanded thyroid clonotypes (frequency above 0.001), which suggests that blood repertoires may reflect thyroid immune responses. No statistical method was used to set the sample size in advance, and investigators knew the group allocation. During validation, the model predicted progression to ophthalmopathy a median of around 7 months ahead of onset, with just under 71% sensitivity and around 73% specificity.

A patient counted as having stable Graves' hyperthyroidism if no progression to ophthalmopathy occurred over 18 months of follow-up. Hyperthyroidism patients were newly diagnosed, with disease duration under 2 months, and aged 18 to 65 years. The study excluded patients with uncontrolled infections, other autoimmune diseases, pregnancy or lactation. Diagnoses were established on the basis of clinical symptoms, serum thyroxine and TRAb, thyroid ultrasound, and orbital computed tomography. Total RNA was extracted using Trizol reagent, and RNA quality was assessed on an Agilent 2100 Bioanalyzer. This clonotype was found many times. Its cognate antigen has yet to be identified. Base qualities are not provided; no much larger clone lies one nucleotide away. TCR beta CDR3 regions were amplified from RNA transcripts. The first round of RT-PCR for the TCR CDR3 was performed with the HTBI primer set and the Qiagen OneStep RT-PCR kit. Libraries were constructed in a second round of multiplex PCR, after which size selection and purification were performed. The libraries were sequenced on an Illumina HiSeq2000 using paired-end 100 bp reads. In the authors' own workflow: SOAPnuke was used to process the raw data, throwing out any read that contained adapters or uncalled bases, had a mean Phred below 15, or lacked an exact constant-primer or identifier match. COPE v1.2.5 was used to merge the high-quality paired reads, and each unique nucleotide sequence was defined as a clonotype. MiTCR v1.1 was used to align the clonotypes against IMGT TRBV, TRBD and TRBJ reference segments. Analysis was restricted to V-J combinations with a frequency above 0.0001, which covered 99.2% of repertoires. The TCS score was defined as F50 (clonal expansion) divided by E x V (chaos), with BLOSUM62-based TCRdist calculated between CDR3 peptides within each V-J. Welch's t-statistics and random forest reduced fewer than 600 V-J features to 13, which were used in a naive Bayes classifier (R e1071). Thyroid-blood repertoire similarity was quantified with the Morisita-Horn index. TCRdb cleaned the public reads at Q25 with fastp, built clones with MiXCR and kept in-frame beta chains. Each CDR3 protein gets just one entry, which takes the most common genes and DNA from the rows behind it. These V and J calls originate from TCRdb's pipeline instead of the authors' own analysis. The sample has approximately 500,000 distinct CDR3 sequences on record, 46% of them singletons. The biggest ten clones account for about 7.8% of the sample.

The germline V gene yields SNHLY for CDR1 and FYNNEI for CDR2. V is pared back by 5 bases and J by 0 bases, with 7 bases lying between the germline termini. Inclusive of the bounding cysteine and phenylalanine, the CDR3 is 14 residues long. Left in the record is the CDR3 DNA by itself, 42 bases read in frame from the first base. This receptor chain uses TRBV2 and TRBJ1-4, with the D gene uncertain. The sequenced material came from peripheral blood or thyroid tissue (not recorded which). This receptor was taken from a woman between 18 and 29 years old with Graves' hyperthyroidism. In nucleotide form, the sequence is TGTGCCAGCAGTCCCCCAGCAACTAATGAAAAACTGTTTTTT. This sequence encodes CASSPPATNEKLFF.